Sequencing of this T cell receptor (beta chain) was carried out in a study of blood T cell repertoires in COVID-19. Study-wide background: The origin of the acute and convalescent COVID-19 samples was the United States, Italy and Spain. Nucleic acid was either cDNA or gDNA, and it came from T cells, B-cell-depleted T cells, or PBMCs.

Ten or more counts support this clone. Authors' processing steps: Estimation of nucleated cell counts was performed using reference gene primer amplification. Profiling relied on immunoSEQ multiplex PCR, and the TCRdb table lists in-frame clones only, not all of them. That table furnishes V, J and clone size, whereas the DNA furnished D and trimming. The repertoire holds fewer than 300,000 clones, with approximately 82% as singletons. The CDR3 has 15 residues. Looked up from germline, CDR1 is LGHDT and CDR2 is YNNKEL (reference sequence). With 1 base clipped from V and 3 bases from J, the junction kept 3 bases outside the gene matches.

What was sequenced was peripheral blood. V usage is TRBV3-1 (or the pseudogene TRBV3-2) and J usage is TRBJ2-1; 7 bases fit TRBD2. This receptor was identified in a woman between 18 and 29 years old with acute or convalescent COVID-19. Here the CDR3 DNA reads TGTGCCAGCAGCCAAGGGGCTAGCGGCTACAATGAGCAGTTCTTC. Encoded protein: CASSQGASGYNEQFF.